This T cell receptor beta chain is drawn from a study of T cells in Graves' hyperthyroidism and ophthalmopathy. Study background: At initial diagnosis, before any treatment had begun, peripheral blood was obtained. Findings of the study overall: Most thyroid-expanded clonotypes above 0.001 were also found in blood. The model's output predicted ophthalmopathy at a median of approximately 6.5 months prior to onset.

Amplification of TCR beta CDR3 regions was performed using RNA transcripts as template. The TCR CDR3 was amplified in a first-round RT-PCR using the HTBI primer set. A single record per CDR3 protein comes from TCRdb applying MiXCR to the multiplex PCR reads. The table shows under 600,000 distinct CDR3 sequences, with around 16% occurring only once. Germline CDR1 KGHSH, CDR2 LQKENI. The CDR3 sequence is 17 residues long. V lost 1 base to trimming and J lost 2 bases, with 17 bases between them. In making diagnoses, clinical symptoms, serum thyroxine and TRAb, thyroid ultrasound and orbital computed tomography were all used. In its sample, this clonotype was seen a few times. Its target is unknown.

The gene calls are TRBV18 and TRBJ1-1; D uncertain. This TCR was sampled from a woman aged 40 to 50 with Graves' ophthalmopathy. Sequencing input: blood. The CDR3 spells CASSPQDLRNLNTEAFF. CDR3 sequence (DNA): TGTGCCAGCTCACCACAGGATCTCAGAAACCTAAACACTGAAGCTTTCTTT.